Listed below are T cell receptor beta chains from one sample, sequenced in a study of blood T cell repertoires in COVID-19. Some clones are missing from TCRdb's copy, which holds only in-frame ones; the method was immunoSEQ multiplex PCR. The sample shows approximately 50,000 clones, roughly 90% of them seen only once. Material for sequencing was peripheral blood. These TCRs come from a human donor in a cohort sampled during active COVID-19. Each CDR3 is given with its conserved first and last residue. A D gene is named only where the DNA matches it firmly. The listing skips clone size in some rows; elsewhere it reads once, few, many or a size class.

NA,TRBV7-9,TRBJ2-1,TRBD1,TGTGCCAGCAGCGGGGGACAGGGGATACTCTACAATGAGCAGTTCTTC,CASSGGQGILYNEQFF
once,TRBV18,TRBJ1-1,TRBD1,TGTGCCAGCTCACCTACAGGGGGCACTGAAGCTTTCTTT,CASSPTGGTEAFF
NA,TRBV19,TRBJ2-5,TRBD1,TGTGCCAGCTCGGGAGGGACAGGGGGCCTCCAAGAGACCCAGTACTTC,CASSGGTGGLQETQYF
NA,TRBV3-1/TRBV3-2,TRBJ2-1,TRBD1,TGTGCCAGCAGCCAAGGGACAGGGAACAATGAGCAGTTCTTC,CASSQGTGNNEQFF
NA,TRBV2,TRBJ1-1,NA,TGTGCCAGCAGTGAAATTTATACAGGGAACACTGAAGCTTTCTTT,CASSEIYTGNTEAFF
few,TRBV6-2/TRBV6-3,TRBJ2-7,TRBD2,TGTGCCAGCAGTCCGGGACTAGCGGCTGCCTACGAGCAGTACTTC,CASSPGLAAAYEQYF
NA,TRBV4-3,TRBJ2-7,NA,TGCGCCAGCAGCCAACTGACAGGCGACTCCTACGAGCAGTACTTC,CASSQLTGDSYEQYF
NA,TRBV3-1/TRBV3-2,TRBJ2-7,TRBD2,TGTGCCAGCAGCCCACATCGCGGGGGAGGGTTCTACGAGCAGTACTTC,CASSPHRGGGFYEQYF
NA,TRBV3-1/TRBV3-2,TRBJ1-4,NA,TGTGCCAGCAGCCAAGCGGCGGCTCAGGAAAAACTGTTTTTT,CASSQAAAQEKLFF
NA,TRBV7-8,TRBJ1-2,NA,TGTGCCACCGGCGGTTGGCCTTTAGCTAACTATGGCTACACCTTC,CATGGWPLANYGYTF
NA,TRBV7-2,TRBJ2-4,TRBD1,TGTGCCAGCAGCTTACCGGGACAGGGGATAAACATTCAGTACTTC,CASSLPGQGINIQYF
NA,TRBV4-2,TRBJ2-7,NA,TGTGCCAGCAGCCAGACCAGCGTTTATGACGAGCAGTACTTC,CASSQTSVYDEQYF
NA,TRBV4-2,TRBJ1-1,NA,TGTGCCAGCAGCCCTGTTTTTGACTCGAACACTGAAGCTTTCTTT,CASSPVFDSNTEAFF
NA,TRBV4-2,TRBJ2-7,TRBD2,TGTGCCAGCAGCCAAGATAGGCAGTTCGCTCAGTCGGCGGGAGGGCCGTCGTACGAGCAGTACTTC,CASSQDRQFAQSAGGPSYEQYF
few,TRBV4-1,TRBJ2-7,NA,TGCGCCAGCAGCCAAGCCTCTCCCTACGAGCAGTACTTC,CASSQASPYEQYF
NA,TRBV15,TRBJ1-2,TRBD1,TGTGCCACCAGCACGTACGGACAGGGGGCGTCAAACTATGGCTACACCTTC,CATSTYGQGASNYGYTF
NA,TRBV18,TRBJ1-1,TRBD1,TGTGCCAGCTCACTCGGACAGGGACCGAACACTGAAGCTTTCTTT,CASSLGQGPNTEAFF
NA,TRBV5-1,TRBJ1-1,TRBD1,TGCGCCAGCAGCTTGGACAGGGGGCTGGCCATGAACACTGAAGCTTTCTTT,CASSLDRGLAMNTEAFF